These T cell receptor beta chains were read from a single sample in a study of memory CD4+ T cells and cytomegalovirus serostatus. Produced via immunoSEQ multiplex PCR; TCRdb's table is partial and in-frame only. The sample records tens of thousands of clones, 65% to 80% being singletons. The sample consisted of memory CD4+ T cells from blood. These TCRs come from an adult in good health and CMV-seropositive. CDR3s include the opening cysteine and the closing phenylalanine or tryptophan. A D gene is named only where the DNA matches it firmly. Size is omitted from some rows. Given values are once, few, many or a class for expanded clones.

CDR3: CASSFPARPDTQYF
DNA: TGTGCCAGCAGTTTCCCTGCTCGTCCAGATACGCAGTATTTT
D: -
V: TRBV27
length: 14
size: -
J: TRBJ2-3

CDR3: CASSLSLAGGTDTQYF
DNA: TGCGCCAGCAGCTTGTCCCTAGCGGGAGGGACAGATACGCAGTATTTT
D: TRBD2
V: TRBV5-1
length: 16
size: once
J: TRBJ2-3

CDR3: CASSPQGQINEKLFF
DNA: TGCGCCAGCAGCCCTCAAGGACAGATTAATGAAAAACTGTTTTTT
D: -
V: TRBV5-1
length: 15
size: -
J: TRBJ1-4

CDR3: CASSRQGLAEETQYF
DNA: TGTGCCAGCAGCCGTCAGGGACTAGCGGAAGAGACCCAGTACTTC
D: TRBD2
V: TRBV11-3
length: 15
size: -
J: TRBJ2-5

CDR3: CASRGGVNTGELFF
DNA: TGTGCCAGCAGAGGAGGGGTGAACACCGGGGAGCTGTTTTTT
D: -
V: TRBV7-8
length: 14
size: -
J: TRBJ2-2

CDR3: CSVLGLDRAYNEQFF
DNA: TGCAGCGTTTTAGGTCTGGACAGAGCCTACAATGAGCAGTTCTTC
D: -
V: TRBV29-1
length: 15
size: few
J: TRBJ2-1

CDR3: CASSPLGTSGGGEQYF
DNA: TGTGCCAGCTCACCACTCGGGACTAGCGGGGGCGGCGAGCAGTACTTC
D: TRBD2
V: TRBV18
length: 16
size: -
J: TRBJ2-7

CDR3: CAWSAGLGQPQHF
DNA: TGTGCCTGGAGTGCAGGGCTTGGCCAGCCCCAGCATTTT
D: -
V: TRBV30
length: 13
size: -
J: TRBJ1-5

CDR3: CASSQDTGGQISTPLHF
DNA: TGCGCCAGCAGCCAAGATACAGGGGGCCAAATATCTACACCCCTCCACTTT
D: TRBD1
V: TRBV4-3
length: 17
size: -
J: TRBJ1-6

CDR3: CAWSVIAGFVNEQFF
DNA: TGTGCCTGGAGTGTAATTGCGGGATTTGTCAATGAGCAGTTCTTC
D: -
V: TRBV30
length: 15
size: -
J: TRBJ2-1

CDR3: CASSDTPGSADTQYF
DNA: TGTGCCAGCAGCGACACACCCGGGTCCGCAGATACGCAGTATTTT
D: -
V: TRBV6-4
length: 15
size: -
J: TRBJ2-3

CDR3: CASSPGQNQPQHF
DNA: TGTGCCAGCTCACCGGGACAGAATCAGCCCCAGCATTTT
D: TRBD1
V: TRBV18
length: 13
size: -
J: TRBJ1-5

CDR3: CASSFQGRDNEQFF
DNA: TGCGCCAGCAGTTTCCAGGGCAGGGACAATGAGCAGTTCTTC
D: -
V: TRBV4-1
length: 14
size: once
J: TRBJ2-1

CDR3: CAWRPRKGQGATEAFF
DNA: TGTGCCTGGAGACCGAGGAAGGGACAGGGAGCCACTGAAGCTTTCTTT
D: TRBD1
V: TRBV30
length: 16
size: -
J: TRBJ1-1

CDR3: CASSTGTGLSYEQYF
DNA: TGTGCCAGCAGCACCGGGACAGGGCTCTCCTACGAGCAGTACTTC
D: TRBD1
V: TRBV9
length: 15
size: -
J: TRBJ2-7

CDR3: CASSFAREYEQYF
DNA: TGTGCCAGCAGCTTTGCCAGGGAATACGAGCAGTACTTC
D: -
V: TRBV11-2
length: 13
size: -
J: TRBJ2-7

CDR3: CASSKKPAGSTNIQYF
DNA: TGTGCCAGCAGCAAAAAACCAGCAGGGAGTACGAACATTCAGTACTTC
D: -
V: TRBV2
length: 16
size: -
J: TRBJ2-4

CDR3: CASSSLAGRDEQFF
DNA: TGTGCCAGCAGTTCCCTAGCAGGGAGGGATGAGCAGTTCTTC
D: TRBD2
V: TRBV28
length: 14
size: -
J: TRBJ2-1

CDR3: CASSLRQSSFDTQYF
DNA: TGTGCCAGCAGCCTTCGACAGTCCTCGTTCGATACGCAGTATTTT
D: -
V: TRBV7-9
length: 15
size: -
J: TRBJ2-3

CDR3: CSVGGGGQETQYF
DNA: TGCAGCGTTGGTGGGGGTGGGCAAGAGACCCAGTACTTC
D: -
V: TRBV29-1
length: 13
size: -
J: TRBJ2-5

CDR3: CASSITENTEAFF
DNA: TGTGCCAGCAGCATAACAGAGAACACTGAAGCTTTCTTT
D: -
V: TRBV6-1
length: 13
size: once
J: TRBJ1-1

CDR3: CASSRRDNYEQYF
DNA: TGTGCCAGCAGTCGCCGGGACAATTACGAGCAGTACTTC
D: -
V: TRBV2
length: 13
size: -
J: TRBJ2-7

CDR3: CASSKIQGARINSPLHF
DNA: TGTGCCAGCAGCAAGATCCAGGGGGCGCGGATCAATTCACCCCTCCACTTT
D: -
V: TRBV21-1
length: 17
size: -
J: TRBJ1-6

CDR3: CASSGRTGGGRGYGYTF
DNA: TGTGCCAGCAGTGGGAGGACAGGGGGCGGAAGGGGCTATGGCTACACCTTC
D: TRBD1
V: TRBV6-1
length: 17
size: -
J: TRBJ1-2

CDR3: CAWSKAGTQPQHF
DNA: TGTGCCTGGAGTAAGGCAGGGACTCAGCCCCAGCATTTT
D: -
V: TRBV30
length: 13
size: -
J: TRBJ1-5

CDR3: CASSQEPGTAVEQYF
DNA: TGTGCCAGCAGCCAAGAGCCGGGGACAGCAGTTGAGCAGTACTTC
D: TRBD1
V: TRBV4-2
length: 15
size: once
J: TRBJ2-7

CDR3: CASSQDRLASSYEQYF
DNA: TGTGCCAGCAGCCAAGATCGACTAGCGAGCTCCTACGAGCAGTACTTC
D: TRBD2
V: TRBV14
length: 16
size: -
J: TRBJ2-7

CDR3: CASSGGKGSTDTQYF
DNA: TGTGCCAGCAGTGGTGGGAAGGGGAGCACAGATACGCAGTATTTT
D: -
V: TRBV2
length: 15
size: -
J: TRBJ2-3

CDR3: CASSPPVTSGRSSYNEQFF
DNA: TGTGCCAGCTCACCACCGGTTACTAGCGGGAGAAGCTCCTACAATGAGCAGTTCTTC
D: TRBD2
V: TRBV18
length: 19
size: few
J: TRBJ2-1

CDR3: CASSLRDIQPPLHF
DNA: TGTGCCAGCAGTCTACGGGACATCCAGCCACCCCTCCACTTT
D: -
V: TRBV6-1
length: 14
size: -
J: TRBJ1-6

CDR3: CASSLAGTGFTGELFF
DNA: TGCGCCAGCAGCTTGGCCGGGACAGGGTTCACCGGGGAGCTGTTTTTT
D: TRBD1
V: TRBV5-1
length: 16
size: -
J: TRBJ2-2

CDR3: CASRETGRRGEKLFF
DNA: TGTGCCAGTAGGGAGACAGGGCGGCGGGGCGAAAAACTGTTTTTT
D: TRBD1
V: TRBV19
length: 15
size: -
J: TRBJ1-4

CDR3: CASSLGITLYNEQFF
DNA: TGTGCCAGCAGCTTGGGAATAACCCTCTACAATGAGCAGTTCTTC
D: -
V: TRBV5-6
length: 15
size: -
J: TRBJ2-1

CDR3: CASSGLTINEKLFF
DNA: TGTGCCAGCAGTGGACTGACGATTAATGAAAAACTGTTTTTT
D: -
V: TRBV28
length: 14
size: once
J: TRBJ1-4

CDR3: CASSLGTSPETQYF
DNA: TGTGCCAGTAGTCTCGGGACTTCCCCAGAGACCCAGTACTTC
D: -
V: TRBV19
length: 14
size: -
J: TRBJ2-5

CDR3: CASSDKANPGQFF
DNA: TGTGCCAGCAGTGATAAAGCCAACCCGGGGCAGTTCTTC
D: -
V: TRBV2
length: 13
size: -
J: TRBJ2-1

CDR3: CASSLEGMAAYEQYF
DNA: TGTGCCAGCAGCTTAGAGGGAATGGCAGCCTACGAGCAGTACTTC
D: -
V: TRBV7-2
length: 15
size: once
J: TRBJ2-7

CDR3: CATSRADSNTEAFF
DNA: TGTGCCACCAGCAGAGCGGATTCGAACACTGAAGCTTTCTTT
D: -
V: TRBV15
length: 14
size: -
J: TRBJ1-1

CDR3: CASSLMWGPDEQYF
DNA: TGTGCCAGCAGCTTAATGTGGGGGCCTGACGAGCAGTACTTC
D: -
V: TRBV7-2
length: 14
size: -
J: TRBJ2-7

CDR3: CAWRPRAGTSGGPRSQETQYF
DNA: TGTGCCTGGAGACCCCGGGCGGGGACTAGCGGGGGGCCCCGGAGCCAAGAGACCCAGTACTTC
D: TRBD2
V: TRBV30
length: 21
size: -
J: TRBJ2-5